This T cell receptor beta chain was profiled in a study of shared clonotypes between healthy human individuals. Study results and limitations: Shared clonotypes across all four donors exceeded non-shared ones in generation probability. Memory subsets generally showed lower estimated richness than naive subsets.

The CDR3 length is 11 residues. Trimming removed 2 bases from V and 4 bases from J, with 3 bases in between. Germline lookup yields CDR1 MNHNS and CDR2 SASEGT. As processed by the authors: From ImmunoSEQ came sequences covering only the junction and carrying no quality scores, so filtering differed. This table comes from immunoSEQ multiplex PCR, and its TCRdb copy is limited to in-frame clones, with some not included. V, J and clone size were drawn from that table, and D and trimming were deduced from the DNA. Counted here are around 510,000 clones, about 96% occurring once; the ten biggest clones make up approximately 0.06%. Notes on this clone: The antigen remains unidentified.

Input material: naive CD4+ T cells sorted from blood. The sample's subset: CD45RA+ positively selected. The genes are TRBV6-1 and TRBJ2-7; the D is unclear. This clonotype was obtained from a woman in her twenties or thirties in good health. CDR3 protein: CASSEMYEQYF. The CDR3 coding sequence is TGTGCCAGCAGTGAAATGTACGAGCAGTACTTC.